These 2 T cell receptor beta chains originate from one sample sequenced in a study of T cell responses to AZD1222 COVID-19 vaccine. Some clones are missing from TCRdb's copy, which holds only in-frame ones; the method was immunoSEQ multiplex PCR. This table holds around 100,000 clones, approximately 91% found once. The starting material was peripheral blood, obtained on day 0 of AZD1222 vaccination. Receptors were obtained from an adult in good health.

This clone was found once. The chain couples TRBV19 to TRBJ1-5; a weak D match, TRBD1 (6 bases). CDR3 size: 15 residues. Deletions cut 5 bases from V and 7 bases from J, with 18 bases between. Germline-derived CDR1 and CDR2 are LNHDA and SQIVND (reference sequence). CDR3 in amino acids: CASSPGARLGQPQHF. The CDR3 region has the DNA TGTGCCAGTAGTCCGGGGGCCCGATTGGGCCAGCCCCAGCATTTT. Full variable domain (outside the CDR3, taken from reference TRBV19 and TRBJ1-5): DGGITQSPKYLFRKEGQNVTLSCEQNLNHDAMYWYRQDPGQGLRLIYYSQIVNDFQKGDIAEGYSVSREKKESFPLTVTSAQKNPTAFYLCASSPGARLGQPQHFGDGTRLSIL.

The V call is TRBV15, the J call TRBJ2-5, with 8 nucleotides matching TRBD2. The CDR3 covers 13 residues. Germline V gene data show CDR1 as LNHNV and CDR2 as YYDKDF (reference sequence). Unmatched junction bases numbered 6, after V lost 8 bases and J lost 4 bases. In DNA, the CDR3 is TGTGCCACCCGGGGACTAGTCATAGAGACCCAGTACTTC. Residues: CATRGLVIETQYF.